This TCR beta chain was documented in a study of technical replicates of blood from a few donors. Repertoires were generated with immunoSEQ multiplex PCR, while TCRdb's copy carries only in-frame clones and drops some. The sample shows 70,000 to 95,000 clones, 97% of them seen only once. The specimen sequenced was T cells isolated from PBMCs. The receptor comes from a human donor in good health.

This CDR3 reads CASSGRPGAYNEQFF. In DNA, the CDR3 is TGTGCCAGCAGTGGTCGCCCCGGGGCCTACAATGAGCAGTTCTTC. The gene calls are TRBV2 and TRBJ2-1, with D perhaps matching TRBD2 (5 bases). The CDR3 consists of 15 residues. V was pared by 4 bases and J by 2 bases, with 12 bases between. The V gene's germline CDR1 is SNHLY and CDR2 FYNNEI.